Sequencing of this T cell receptor beta chain was carried out in a study of cytomegalovirus exposure and HLA in healthy donors. Overall study results and limits: Later on, a genetic analysis was performed. It linked a missense variant in DCLRE1C with V- and J-gene trimming of TCR beta.

Germline V gives CDR1 MNHEY, CDR2 SMNVEV (reference sequence). Trimming took 5 bases from V and 5 from J, leaving 22 bases between them. This CDR3 contains 16 residues. It was with 60 Vbeta and 13 Jbeta primers that the PCR ran. Clones were read by immunoSEQ multiplex PCR, and TCRdb kept only the in-frame ones, dropping some. The profile shows about 130,000 clones, 60% to 80% of them singletons. Concerning this clone: Antigen specificity is unknown.

The sequencing input was PBMCs. The chain couples TRBV27 to TRBJ2-7; possible D gene TRBD1, 5 bases. The sequence was obtained from a male donor in good health and CMV-seronegative. The CDR3: CASSHQTVPSRNEQYF. CDR3 DNA: TGTGCCAGCAGTCACCAGACAGTCCCTTCCCGTAACGAGCAGTACTTC.